The clone carrying this T cell receptor beta chain has just one count. The CDR3 sequence is 14 residues long. Trimming stripped 3 bases from V and 7 bases from J, with 14 bases between. Germline V lookup: CDR1 SGHNT, CDR2 YYREEE (reference sequence). The entry originates in a study of siplizumab effects on memory and regulatory T cells. Produced via immunoSEQ multiplex PCR; TCRdb's table is partial and in-frame only. Of 90,000 to 120,000 clones listed, approximately 91% are singletons. The V call is TRBV5-4, the J call TRBJ2-1; D is ambiguous. The specimen was CD4+ T cells sorted from blood. The TCR sequence derives from a human donor in good health. Some clones in this sample may be carry-over from other donors' samples. The CDR3 sequence: CASSSGRTTNEQFF. The CDR3, as DNA: TGTGCCAGCAGCTCAGGACGGACGACGAATGAGCAGTTCTTC.